A single sample is the source of the 18 T cell receptor beta chains below, sequenced in a study of immune evolution from preneoplasia to lung adenocarcinoma. TCRdb's copy holds only in-frame clones and misses some; the assay was immunoSEQ multiplex PCR. The sample includes about 5,200 clones, 75% to 85% of them seen just once. Sequenced sample: FFPE adjacent normal lung tissue. Receptors were obtained from a donor of 70 years or more with lung adenocarcinoma.

The rearrangement links TRBV7-6 to TRBJ2-7, with 12 bases identical to TRBD2. The CDR3 is 15 amino acids. V lost 2 bases, J lost 6 bases, and 5 bases stayed unmatched. The germline V gene encodes CDR1 SGHVS and CDR2 FNYEAQ. The chain's CDR3 is CASSLQLAGGGEQYF. The CDR3 DNA follows: TGTGCCAGCAGCTTACAGCTAGCGGGAGGGGGCGAGCAGTACTTC.

This rearrangement joins TRBV19 to TRBJ1-5; D is unresolved. Between the trimmed V and J ends, which lost 7 bases and 3 bases, there was a span of 16 bases. CDR3 size: 15 residues. From germline, CDR1 is LNHDA and CDR2 SQIVND (reference sequence). The DNA of the CDR3 is TGTGCCAGTAAGAGTCGGAGAATTGACAATCAGCCCCAGCATTTT. It specifies CASKSRRIDNQPQHF. Combining the CDR3 with reference TRBV19 and TRBJ1-5 gives the whole variable domain DGGITQSPKYLFRKEGQNVTLSCEQNLNHDAMYWYRQDPGQGLRLIYYSQIVNDFQKGDIAEGYSVSREKKESFPLTVTSAQKNPTAFYLCASKSRRIDNQPQHFGDGTRLSIL.

This chain links TRBV10-1 with TRBJ2-7, with D uncertain. Between the trimmed V and J ends, which lost 2 bases and 3 bases, there was a span of 8 bases. The length of the CDR3 is 13 residues. The germline V gene has CDR1 WNHNN and CDR2 SYGVQD (reference sequence). The CDR3 DNA follows: TGCGCCAGCAGTGAGGGTCCGGACTACGAGCAGTACTTC. Protein product: CASSEGPDYEQYF.

The chain employs TRBV10-3 and TRBJ2-1, with D perhaps matching TRBD2 (6 bases). Germline loops: CDR1 ENHRY, CDR2 SYGVKD. Deletions cut 6 bases from V and 2 bases from J, with 11 bases between. The CDR3 length is 14 residues. For the CDR3, the DNA is TGTGCCATCAGGAGTAGCGGCCCCTACAATGAGCAGTTCTTC. Protein sequence: CAIRSSGPYNEQFF.

Only one count was recorded for this clone. V usage is TRBV7-9 and J usage is TRBJ2-2; no firm D call. The germline CDR1 and CDR2 sequences are SEHNR and FQNEAQ (reference sequence). V gave up 5 bases and J gave up 5 bases, with 18 bases separating them. CDR3 size: 16 residues. DNA of the CDR3: TGTGCCAGCAGCCCCCTGAGGTTTTGGGATACCGGGGAGCTGTTTTTT. Amino acids: CASSPLRFWDTGELFF.

The rearrangement links TRBV27 to TRBJ2-7; possibly TRBD2 for D (6 bases). Trimming removed 3 bases at V and 0 bases at J, with 12 bases between. The CDR3 length is 15 residues. Germline loops: CDR1 MNHEY, CDR2 SMNVEV (reference sequence). The CDR3 spells CASSLYGTASYEQYF. Written as DNA, the CDR3 is TGTGCCAGCAGTTTGTATGGGACTGCCTCCTACGAGCAGTACTTC.

Notes on this clone: In the same sample, other DNA sequences code for this CDR3. The gene calls are TRBV29-1 and TRBJ2-2, with D perhaps given as TRBD1 or TRBD2 (5 bases each). V lost 7 bases to trimming and J lost 4 bases, with 19 bases between them. This CDR3 is 15 amino acids long. Germline V gives CDR1 SQVTM, CDR2 ANQGSEA. The CDR3 coding sequence is TGCAGCGCCAAGTCTCCGGGGCAGGGCACCGGGGAGCTGTTTTTT. As protein: CSAKSPGQGTGELFF.

This chain connects TRBV20-1 to TRBJ2-3; D call uncertain. The CDR3 has 11 amino acids. Trimming took 2 bases from V and 6 from J, leaving 6 bases between them. CDR1 is DFQATT and CDR2 is SNEGSKA in the germline V gene (reference sequence). The chain's CDR3 is CSARPRDTQYF. The CDR3 DNA is TGCAGTGCTAGACCTCGTGATACGCAGTATTTT.

The genes are TRBV29-1 and TRBJ2-1, with 8 bases lining up with TRBD2. V trimming: 6 bases; J trimming: 6 bases; junction bases outside the gene matches: 16. Germline CDR1 reads SQVTM; CDR2 reads ANQGSEA. The CDR3 extends over 16 amino acids. CDR3 DNA: TGCAGCGTCGACGAGGGAAGACTAGCGAGTTTCAATGAGCAGTTCTTC. Encoded protein: CSVDEGRLASFNEQFF.

The genes are TRBV5-1 and TRBJ1-1; D may be TRBD1 (6 bases). The ends were cut back, 4 bases at V and 4 bases at J, with 14 bases in the middle. This CDR3 comprises 14 residues. Per germline, CDR1 SGHRS and CDR2 YFSETQ. The CDR3 sequence: CASSTGTILTEAFF. In DNA form, the CDR3 reads TGCGCCAGCAGCACGGGGACAATTCTCACTGAAGCTTTCTTT.

Only one count was recorded for this clone. This chain joins TRBV7-2 and TRBJ2-4; TRBD1 or TRBD2 may be the D gene (5 bases each). The germline V gene has CDR1 SGHTA and CDR2 FQGNSA. The CDR3 runs to 17 residues. V was shortened by 3 bases and J by 6 bases, with 21 bases between the two germline ends. The chain's CDR3 is CASSLQQAGRERNIQYF. The CDR3 DNA sequence: TGTGCCAGCAGCTTGCAGCAGGCGGGCAGGGAGCGAAACATTCAGTACTTC.

DNA of the CDR3: TGTGCCAGCAGCTTTGGGAGTTGGTCCGGGGAGCTGTTTTTT. Its protein is CASSFGSWSGELFF. The chain recombines TRBV7-6 with TRBJ2-2; weak D call: TRBD2 (5 bases). The CDR3 has 14 residues. Trimming left V 3 bases short and J 6 bases short, with 11 bases between. Germline V gene data show CDR1 as SGHVS and CDR2 as FNYEAQ.

This clone showed up just a few times. This CDR3 is CASSLVWTHYEQYF. The CDR3 DNA reads as TGCGCCAGCAGCTTGGTTTGGACACACTACGAGCAGTACTTC. This sequence joins TRBV5-1 and TRBJ2-7; D might be TRBD1 (5 bases). The CDR3 sequence is 14 residues long. V was pared by 0 bases and J by 3 bases, with 10 bases between. Germline V gene lookup returns CDR1 SGHRS and CDR2 YFSETQ.

Only one count was recorded for this clone. The chain links TRBV10-3 to TRBJ2-7, with a tentative D call TRBD1 (6 bases). V was trimmed by 2 bases and J by 0 bases, leaving 17 bases between them. This CDR3 has 17 amino acids. Germline loops: CDR1 ENHRY, CDR2 SYGVKD. The CDR3 nucleotides are TGTGCCATCAGTGAGCCGGAGGACAGAGTCCTCTCCTACGAGCAGTACTTC. It is translated as CAISEPEDRVLSYEQYF.

The CDR3 nucleotides read TGTGCCAGCAGTGAAGTTCCAGGGCGGGATACGCAGTATTTT. Translating gives CASSEVPGRDTQYF. The gene calls are TRBV6-1 and TRBJ2-3, with D tentatively TRBD1 (5 bases). This CDR3 has 14 amino acids. The germline gives CDR1 MNHNS, CDR2 SASEGT. V lost 1 base and J 6 bases, leaving 11 bases between the germline ends.

The CDR3 sequence: CATSRDEGGLDRDEQFF. The CDR3 coding sequence is TGTGCCACCAGCAGAGATGAGGGGGGTCTCGACAGGGACGAGCAGTTCTTC. This chain links TRBV15 with TRBJ2-1, with a weak D call TRBD1 (7 bases). V was shortened by 0 bases and J by 10 bases, with 22 bases between the two germline ends. The CDR3 sequence is 17 residues long. From germline, CDR1 is LNHNV and CDR2 YYDKDF (reference sequence).

This chain uses TRBV28 with TRBJ1-1; weak D call: TRBD1 (5 bases). The CDR3 runs 17 residues. Trimming removed 3 bases at V and 1 base at J, with 18 bases between. Germline V gene sequence: CDR1 MDHEN, CDR2 SYDVKM. The CDR3 sequence: CASSFGRAQRPNTEAFF. CDR3 in DNA: TGTGCCAGCAGTTTTGGCAGGGCCCAAAGGCCGAACACTGAAGCTTTCTTT.

This chain uses TRBV11-2 with TRBJ1-1; D not certain. Trimming removed 1 base from V and 3 bases from J, with 6 bases in between. CDR3 size: 13 residues. The germline gives CDR1 SGHAT, CDR2 FQNNGV. In nucleotides, the CDR3 is TGTGCCAGCAGCTTAGGGATGGACACTGAAGCTTTCTTT. This translates into CASSLGMDTEAFF.